One and the same sample provided the 8 T cell receptor beta chains below, sequenced in a study of beta chain features in type 1 diabetes. Sequenced material consisted of expressed TCRB transcripts (all of the isolated RNA was reverse transcribed). Libraries were prepared by immunoSEQ multiplex PCR; TCRdb keeps only in-frame clonotypes and omits some of them. Among 250,000 to 300,000 clones, around 7.8% were seen once, and the ten largest hold more than 1%. Sequenced: central memory CD4+ T cells from blood. The receptors were gathered from a woman between 18 and 29 years old in good health.

The chain carries TRBV30 and TRBJ2-7; D is unclear. The CDR3 spans 13 residues. Trimming removed 2 bases from V and 2 bases from J, with 10 bases in between. Germline V gives CDR1 GTSNPN, CDR2 SVGIG (reference sequence). CDR3 region: CAWSFGSTYEQYF. CDR3 coding DNA: TGTGCCTGGAGTTTTGGGTCGACCTACGAGCAGTACTTC.

The chain links TRBV7-9 to TRBJ2-1; D is perhaps TRBD2 (6 bases). CDR1 and CDR2 (germline): SEHNR, FQNEAQ (reference sequence). The CDR3 has 16 residues. The V end lost 1 base, the J end lost 9 bases, and 19 bases lay between the germline ends. Here the CDR3 DNA reads TGTGCCAGCAGCTTAGATTCAGGGACTCTGAATGTTGAGCAGTTCTTC. This gives the protein CASSLDSGTLNVEQFF.

This clone was observed a few times. The gene calls are TRBV19 and TRBJ1-2, with a possible D match to TRBD1 (5 bases). Germline V gene sequence: CDR1 LNHDA, CDR2 SQIVND (reference sequence). The CDR3 covers 18 residues. V was shortened by 4 bases and J by 2 bases, with 23 bases between the two germline ends. CDR3 region: CASSTGTAKGYRNYGYTF. Here the CDR3 DNA reads TGTGCCAGTAGTACAGGGACGGCCAAGGGGTATAGGAACTATGGCTACACCTTC.

A few counts support this clone. The chain links TRBV18 to TRBJ1-1; 11 positions match TRBD1. Losses at the gene ends were 0 bases for V and 4 bases for J; bases not matched to a gene: 4. Per the germline V gene, CDR1 is KGHSH and CDR2 is LQKENI. This CDR3 is built from 16 residues. The CDR3 sequence is CASSPPRTGGRTEAFF. The CDR3 DNA follows: TGTGCCAGCTCACCACCAAGGACAGGGGGCCGCACTGAAGCTTTCTTT.

The J gene is TRBJ2-3, the V gene TRBV2; TRBD1 matches 11 bases. The CDR3 covers 17 residues. Germline V lookup: CDR1 SNHLY, CDR2 FYNNEI. V lost 6 bases and J lost 1; bases outside the gene matches: 9. The CDR3 sequence is CASRPGTGGDGTDTQYF. The CDR3 nucleotides read TGTGCCAGCAGACCCGGGACAGGGGGAGATGGCACAGATACGCAGTATTTT.

This clone occurred a few times. This sample also contains other DNA sequences that code for the same CDR3. This chain joins TRBV5-4 and TRBJ2-3; D remains ambiguous. Per germline, CDR1 SGHNT and CDR2 YYREEE (reference sequence). CDR3 length: 13 residues. V was shortened by 4 bases and J by 2 bases, with 8 bases between the two germline ends. CDR3 nucleotide sequence: TGTGCCAGCAGCCGACGGTACACAGATACGCAGTATTTT. Its translation is CASSRRYTDTQYF. Full variable domain (outside the CDR3, taken from reference TRBV5-4 and TRBJ2-3): ETGVTQSPTHLIKTRGQQVTLRCSSQSGHNTVSWYQQALGQGPQFIFQYYREEENGRGNFPPRFSGLQFPNYSSELNVNALELDDSALYLCASSRRYTDTQYFGPGTRLTVL.

This clone was counted only a few times. The rearrangement uses TRBV7-2 and TRBJ2-5; 9 bases line up with TRBD1. The CDR3 has 16 residues. The germline V gene has CDR1 SGHTA and CDR2 FQGNSA. V shed 4 bases, J shed 5 bases, and the junction held 11 bases outside the gene matches. The CDR3 reads CASSSQPYRGQETQYF. Written as DNA, the CDR3 is TGTGCCAGCAGCTCCCAACCTTACAGGGGGCAGGAGACCCAGTACTTC. The variable domain in full, completed from reference TRBV7-2 and TRBJ2-5, reads GAGVSQSPSNKVTEKGKDVELRCDPISGHTALYWYRQSLGQGLEFLIYFQGNSAPDKSGLPSDRFSAERTGGSVSTLTIQRTQQEDSAVYLCASSSQPYRGQETQYFGPGTRLLVL.

The rearrangement joins TRBV7-2 to TRBJ2-1; 10 bases are shared with TRBD2. The CDR3 extends over 15 amino acids. The trim removed 5 bases at V and 13 bases at J, leaving 14 bases unmatched. The V gene's germline CDR1 is SGHTA and CDR2 FQGNSA. The CDR3 nucleotides read TGTGCCAGCAGCCTCGGACTAGCGGTTTCCGGGGTCCAGTTCTTC. This codes for CASSLGLAVSGVQFF.